Listed here are 9 T cell receptor beta chains from one sample, sequenced in a study of OX40 agonist ivuxolimab in advanced cancers. Only in-frame clones appear in the TCRdb table, and some are missing; sequencing was by immunoSEQ multiplex PCR. The sample lists about 60,000 clones, about 93% occurring once. The source was CD4+ or CD8+ T cells sorted from blood, collected in a trial of the OX40 agonist ivuxolimab. The receptor set was obtained from an adult with an advanced solid tumor such as melanoma, head and neck, liver or kidney cancer.

This chain's CDR3 is CASSPSSGSQTGELFF. The CDR3 DNA reads TGTGCCAGTAGTCCTTCTAGCGGGAGTCAAACCGGGGAGCTGTTTTTT. The gene calls are TRBV19 and TRBJ2-2, with TRBD2 identical over 10 bases. The V gene end was trimmed by 5 bases and the J gene end by 5 bases; junction bases not matched to a gene: 8. This CDR3 region has 16 residues. CDR1 and CDR2 from the germline V gene are LNHDA and SQIVND (reference sequence).

The chain recombines TRBV6-5 with TRBJ1-5, with D possibly matching TRBD1 (6 bases). The CDR3 totals 14 residues. Trimming cost V 2 bases and J 7 bases, with 12 bases left between them. Germline assignment: CDR1 MNHEY and CDR2 SVGAGI. The chain's CDR3 is CASSYKAGDQPQHF. The CDR3 DNA reads as TGTGCCAGCAGTTACAAGGCAGGGGACCAGCCCCAGCATTTT.

The chain combines TRBV4-1 with TRBJ1-2; a possible D gene is TRBD1 (5 bases). V lost 4 bases and J lost 3, with 15 bases in between. CDR3 size: 15 residues. The V gene's germline CDR1 is MGHRA and CDR2 YSYEKL. The chain's CDR3 is CASSPVWGNDYGYTF. The CDR3 nucleotides are TGCGCCAGCAGCCCCGTGTGGGGGAATGACTATGGCTACACCTTC.

CDR3 DNA sequence: TGTGCCAGCAGCTACGGACTAGCGGGGTCCTACGAGCAGTACTTC. Translating gives CASSYGLAGSYEQYF. The gene calls are TRBV5-4 and TRBJ2-7; 12 positions match TRBD2. The CDR3 sequence is 15 residues long. Looked up from germline, CDR1 is SGHNT and CDR2 is YYREEE (reference sequence). The junction had 2 bases not matched to a gene; V was cut back by 3 bases and J by 1 base.

The genes are TRBV4-3 and TRBJ2-1, with 9 positions matching TRBD1. Germline CDR1 LGHNA, CDR2 YSLEER. The CDR3 is made up of 13 amino acids. V dropped 3 bases and J dropped 15; count of bases not matched to a gene: 9. The CDR3 bases are TGCGCCAGCAGCCAGAGGGACAGGGATAAGAGGTTCTTC. Translation: CASSQRDRDKRFF.

The rearrangement uses TRBV5-5 and TRBJ2-1, with TRBD2 identical over 10 bases. There are 14 residues in the CDR3. V shed 4 bases, J shed 15 bases, and the junction held 13 bases outside the gene matches. Per germline, CDR1 SGHKS and CDR2 YYEKEE (reference sequence). CDR3 sequence (DNA): TGTGCCAGCAGCAAAGCGGGAGGGCCGAGAGATCCGTTCTTC. Translation: CASSKAGGPRDPFF. The entire variable domain, with the rest obtained from reference TRBV5-5 and TRBJ2-1, is as follows: DAGVTQSPTHLIKTRGQQVTLRCSPISGHKSVSWYQQVLGQGPQFIFQYYEKEERGRGNFPDRFSARQFPNYSSELNVNALLLGDSALYLCASSKAGGPRDPFFGPGTRLTVL.

Points on this clone: The junction differs from germline at one of its ends, possibly a read error. The chain employs TRBV11-1 and TRBJ1-2; 9 positions match TRBD1. The CDR3 contains 17 residues. From germline, CDR1 is SGHAT and CDR2 FQDESV (reference sequence). The CDR3 region is CASSHHHSGQGKNGYTF. CDR3 DNA: TGCGCCAGCAGCCATCACCACTCTGGACAGGGGAAGAATGGCTACACCTTC.

The V and J genes are TRBV28 and TRBJ2-5; maybe TRBD1 (6 bases). V was shortened by 8 bases and J by 13 bases, with 14 bases between the two germline ends. The CDR3 has 10 residues. From germline, CDR1 is MDHEN and CDR2 SYDVKM. The CDR3 loop is CASGGRALYF. For the CDR3, the DNA is TGTGCCAGCGGGGGCAGGGCGCTGTACTTC.

The CDR3 nucleotides are TGCGCCAGCAGCTCTCTTCGAGGTCCTTACGAGCAGTACTTC. Protein product: CASSSLRGPYEQYF. The rearrangement uses TRBV5-1 and TRBJ2-7, with D unclear. The CDR3 covers 14 residues. The germline gives CDR1 SGHRS, CDR2 YFSETQ. V lost 3 bases to trimming and J lost 4 bases, with 14 bases between them.